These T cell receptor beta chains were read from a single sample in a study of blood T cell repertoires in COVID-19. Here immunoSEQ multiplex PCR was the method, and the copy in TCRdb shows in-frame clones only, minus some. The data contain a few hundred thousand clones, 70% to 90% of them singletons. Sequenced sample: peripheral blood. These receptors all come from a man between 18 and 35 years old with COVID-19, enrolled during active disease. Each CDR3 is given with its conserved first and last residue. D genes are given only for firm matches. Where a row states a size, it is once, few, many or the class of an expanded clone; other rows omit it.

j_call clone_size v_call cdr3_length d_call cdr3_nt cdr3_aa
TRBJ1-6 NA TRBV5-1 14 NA TGCGCCAGCAGCGAGGACTCTAACTATTCACCCCTCCACTTT CASSEDSNYSPLHF
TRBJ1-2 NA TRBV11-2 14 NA TGTGCCAGCAGCATATCTCGGGGAGGGAGTGGCTACACCTTC CASSISRGGSGYTF
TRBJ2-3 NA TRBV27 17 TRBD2 TGTGCCAGCAGTTTATCGAAGCTAGCGGGGTCCACAGATACGCAGTATTTT CASSLSKLAGSTDTQYF
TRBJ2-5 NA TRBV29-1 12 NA TGCAGCGGAGAGACTGGACAAGAGACCCAGTACTTC CSGETGQETQYF
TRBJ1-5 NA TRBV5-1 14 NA TGCGCCAGCAGCTTCGGGGGGGAGGGTCAGCCCCAGCATTTT CASSFGGEGQPQHF
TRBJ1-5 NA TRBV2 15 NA TGTGCCAGCAGTTCATCAGGAGGCGGCAATCAGCCCCAGCATTTT CASSSSGGGNQPQHF
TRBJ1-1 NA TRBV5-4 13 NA TGTGCCAGCAGCTTGCCGGGTGACACTGAAGCTTTCTTT CASSLPGDTEAFF
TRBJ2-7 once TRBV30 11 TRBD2 TGTGCCTGGGGCCTAGCGGGGGAGCAGTACTTC CAWGLAGEQYF
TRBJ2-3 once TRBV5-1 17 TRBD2 TGCGCCAGCAGCTTGGCCGGCGGGAGCCCTGGCACAGATACGCAGTATTTT CASSLAGGSPGTDTQYF
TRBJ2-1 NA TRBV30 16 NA TGTGCCTGGAGTGTACCTCTCGGGAGCTCCTACAATGAGCAGTTCTTC CAWSVPLGSSYNEQFF
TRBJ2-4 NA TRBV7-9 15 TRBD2 TGTGCCAGCAGCTTCGCACCGACTAGCGGAAACATTCAGTACTTC CASSFAPTSGNIQYF
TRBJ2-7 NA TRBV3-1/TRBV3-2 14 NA TGTGCCAGCAGCCAAGCCGGGGGGCACTACGAGCAGTACTTC CASSQAGGHYEQYF
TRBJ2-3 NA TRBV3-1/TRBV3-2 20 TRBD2 TGTGCCAGCAGCCAAACGATTAGGGTAGCGGGGGGGCTGGGGACAGATACGCAGTATTTT CASSQTIRVAGGLGTDTQYF
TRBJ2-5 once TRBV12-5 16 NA TGTGCTAGTCCGAACGGGCTCGCCCGGAGGTGGGAGACCCAGTACTTC CASPNGLARRWETQYF
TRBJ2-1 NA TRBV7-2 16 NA TGTGCCAGCAGCTTAGCTAGCGTACGCTCCTACAATGAGCAGTTCTTC CASSLASVRSYNEQFF
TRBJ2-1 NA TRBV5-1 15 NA TGCGCCAGCAGCTTGGCAGGACTAAACAACAATGAGCAGTTCTTC CASSLAGLNNNEQFF
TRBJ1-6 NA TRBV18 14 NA TGTGCCAGCTCACCGGACAGTCGGGGTTCACCCCTCCACTTT CASSPDSRGSPLHF
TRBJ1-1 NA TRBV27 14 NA TGTGCCAGCAGCCCCCCTCAGGGGAACACTGAAGCTTTCTTT CASSPPQGNTEAFF
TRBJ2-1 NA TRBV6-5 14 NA TGTGCCAGCAGACCCTCGGGATCTCGGGATGAGCAGTTCTTC CASRPSGSRDEQFF
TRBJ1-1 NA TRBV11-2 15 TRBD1 TGTGCCAGCAGCTTTCAAGCAGGGGGCTACGGTGAAGCTTTCTTT CASSFQAGGYGEAFF
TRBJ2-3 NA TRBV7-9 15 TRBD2 TGTGCCAGCAGGACTAGCGGGCGGAGCACAGATACGCAGTATTTT CASRTSGRSTDTQYF
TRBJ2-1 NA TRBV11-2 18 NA TGTGCCAGCAGCTTAGATAAAGGTCCAGGGAATCCCTACAATGAGCAGTTCTTC CASSLDKGPGNPYNEQFF
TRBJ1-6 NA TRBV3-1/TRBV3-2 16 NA TGTGCCAGCAGCCAGGGGGGGGCGTCCTATAATTCACCCCTCCACTTT CASSQGGASYNSPLHF
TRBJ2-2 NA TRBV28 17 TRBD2 TGTGCCAGCAGTTTCCCCGGACTAGCGGGGAACACCGGGGAGCTGTTTTTT CASSFPGLAGNTGELFF
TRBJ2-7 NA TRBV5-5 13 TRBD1 TGTGCCAGCACTACAGGGGGCGAGTACGAGCAGTACTTC CASTTGGEYEQYF
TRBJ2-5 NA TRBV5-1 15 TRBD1 TGCGCCAGCAAGCCCACCGGGACAGGGGAGGAGACCCAGTACTTC CASKPTGTGEETQYF
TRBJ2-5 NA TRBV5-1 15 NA TGCGCCAGCAGCTTGGATCCCAACAGCCAAGAGACCCAGTACTTC CASSLDPNSQETQYF
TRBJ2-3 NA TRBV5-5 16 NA TGTGCCAGCAGCCTAAAAGTGTGGACTAGCACAGATACGCAGTATTTT CASSLKVWTSTDTQYF
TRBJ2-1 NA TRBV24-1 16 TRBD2 TGTGCCACCAGTGACAGGACTAGGGGCCTGGGCAATGAGCAGTTCTTC CATSDRTRGLGNEQFF
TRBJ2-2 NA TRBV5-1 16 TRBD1 TGCGCCAGCAGCCTTTACTTTCAGGGGGCAGGCGGGGAGCTGTTTTTT CASSLYFQGAGGELFF
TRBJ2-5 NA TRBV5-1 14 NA TGCGCCAGCAGCTTGGAACCTCGGGAAGAGACCCAGTACTTC CASSLEPREETQYF
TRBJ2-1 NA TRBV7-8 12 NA TGTGCCAGCAGCCAAGCTAGCAATGAGCAGTTCTTC CASSQASNEQFF
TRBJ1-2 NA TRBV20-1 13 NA TGCAGTGCTAGTTTGGCCGTAGGGGATGGCTACACCTTC CSASLAVGDGYTF
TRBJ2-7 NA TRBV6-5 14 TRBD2 TGTGCCAGCAGCAGGACTAGCGGGAGGGCCGAGCAGTACTTC CASSRTSGRAEQYF
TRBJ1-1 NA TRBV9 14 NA TGTGCCAGCAGCAGACAATTGGGGGGGACTGAAGCTTTCTTT CASSRQLGGTEAFF
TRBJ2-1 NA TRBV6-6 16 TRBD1 TGTGCCAGCAGTTACACAGGACAGGGGTGGAACAATGAGCAGTTCTTC CASSYTGQGWNNEQFF
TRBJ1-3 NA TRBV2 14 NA TGTGCCAGCAGCGTCAGGGGTGCTGGAAACACCATATATTTT CASSVRGAGNTIYF
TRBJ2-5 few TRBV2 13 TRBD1 TGTGCCAGTTGGGACAGGGGGTACGAGACCCAGTACTTC CASWDRGYETQYF
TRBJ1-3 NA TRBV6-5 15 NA TGTGCCAGCAGTTATGTAGGGGGAGAAGGAAACACCATATATTTT CASSYVGGEGNTIYF
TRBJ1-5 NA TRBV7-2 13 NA TGTGCCAGCAGCCCTCGGACACTGGAGCCCCAGCATTTT CASSPRTLEPQHF
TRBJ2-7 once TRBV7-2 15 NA TGTGCCAGCAGCTTAGCGCATACTAGTCTCTACGAGCAGTACTTC CASSLAHTSLYEQYF
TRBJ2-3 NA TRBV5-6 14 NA TGTGCCAGCAGCTTGGGCCTGCAGGTGGATACGCAGTATTTT CASSLGLQVDTQYF
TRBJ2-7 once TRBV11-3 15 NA TGTGCCAGCAGCTTAGTTCGGGTAGTATGGGACGAGCAGTACTTC CASSLVRVVWDEQYF
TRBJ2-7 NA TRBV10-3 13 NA TGTGCCATCCGGGTAGCGGCAGCCTACGAGCAGTACTTC CAIRVAAAYEQYF